Listed below are T cell receptor beta chains from one sample, sequenced in a study of somatic mutations in cytotoxic T cells in rheumatoid arthritis. The protocol was immunoSEQ multiplex PCR, while the TCRdb copy is restricted to in-frame clones and leaves out a portion. The profile covers some 18,000 clones, with around three quarters appearing a single time and under 5.5% taken by the ten largest. The sample consisted of CD8+ T cells sorted from blood. The source of these receptors is an adult with rheumatoid arthritis. Both conserved end residues are part of each CDR3. The order of the fields is clone size, J gene, V gene, D gene, CDR3 protein, CDR3 DNA. A D gene is named only where the DNA matches it firmly. Rows give clone size only sometimes, using once, few, many, or a class for an expanded clone.

- TRBJ2-1 TRBV27 - CASSLLGEDEQFF TGTGCCAGCAGTTTATTGGGGGAGGATGAGCAGTTCTTC
- TRBJ1-4 TRBV27 - CASSWAKAGEKLFF TGTGCCAGCAGTTGGGCAAAGGCCGGTGAAAAACTGTTTTTT
- TRBJ2-6 TRBV2 - CASSQARLENSGANVLTF TGTGCCAGCAGCCAGGCCAGGCTTGAGAACTCTGGGGCCAACGTCCTGACTTTC
few TRBJ2-7 TRBV2 - CASSRMGYYEQYF TGTGCCAGCAGTCGGATGGGGTACTACGAGCAGTACTTC
- TRBJ1-6 TRBV6-1 - CASSEPTVRYNSPLHF TGTGCCAGCAGTGAACCGACAGTTCGGTATAATTCACCCCTCCACTTT
- TRBJ1-1 TRBV5-1 - CASSVTDEAFF TGCGCCAGCTCAGTGACAGATGAAGCTTTCTTT
- TRBJ2-1 TRBV7-2 - CASSLDSHEQFF TGTGCCAGCAGCTTAGACTCCCATGAGCAGTTCTTC
- TRBJ2-3 TRBV6-5 - CASSGSGLRLEYF TGTGCCAGCAGCGGATCGGGACTCCGGCTGGAGTATTTT
once TRBJ1-1 TRBV5-8 - CASTGRLEAFF TGTGCCAGCACGGGTCGTCTTGAAGCTTTCTTT
- TRBJ2-2 TRBV2 - CASSLRGGELFF TGTGCCAGCAGTCTACGGGGAGGGGAGCTGTTTTTT